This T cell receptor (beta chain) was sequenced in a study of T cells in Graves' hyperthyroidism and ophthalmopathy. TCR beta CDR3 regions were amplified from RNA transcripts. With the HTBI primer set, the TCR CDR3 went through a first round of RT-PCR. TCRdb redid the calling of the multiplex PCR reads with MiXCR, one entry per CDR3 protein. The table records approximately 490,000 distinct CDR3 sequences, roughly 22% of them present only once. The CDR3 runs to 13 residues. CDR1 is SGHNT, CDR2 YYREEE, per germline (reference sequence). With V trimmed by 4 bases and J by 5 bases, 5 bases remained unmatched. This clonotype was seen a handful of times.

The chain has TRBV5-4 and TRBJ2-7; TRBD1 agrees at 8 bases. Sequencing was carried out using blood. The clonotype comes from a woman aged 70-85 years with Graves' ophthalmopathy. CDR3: CASSVPGGDEQYF. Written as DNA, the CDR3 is TGTGCCAGCAGCGTACCAGGGGGCGACGAGCAGTACTTC. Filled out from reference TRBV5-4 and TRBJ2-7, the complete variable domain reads ETGVTQSPTHLIKTRGQQVTLRCSSQSGHNTVSWYQQALGQGPQFIFQYYREEENGRGNFPPRFSGLQFPNYSSELNVNALELDDSALYLCASSVPGGDEQYFGPGTRLTVT.